This T cell receptor beta chain was documented in a study of cytotoxic CD8 clonotypes in ibrutinib-treated CLL. Study-level information: Patients gave response samples after a median 12 months of treatment, range 6 to 36. Overall study findings and caveats: Baseline clonality, above age-matched healthy donor levels, tracked circulating CD8+ T-cell counts. Among the clonotypes, public ones were uncommon and contracted or held stable on treatment.

Trimming took 0 bases from V and 2 from J, leaving 25 bases between them. From germline, CDR1 is SGHNT and CDR2 YYREEE (reference sequence). The CDR3 is made up of 20 amino acids. Libraries were prepared by immunoSEQ multiplex PCR; TCRdb keeps only in-frame clonotypes and omits some of them. The sample has 45,000 or so clones, over 60% seen once; the top ten hold approximately 13%. The TCR beta libraries used 1.5 to 2 micrograms of genomic DNA that came from cryopreserved PBMCs. For this clone: Its antigen is not known.

This TCR came from a human donor with chronic lymphocytic leukemia. The chain is built from TRBV5-4 and TRBJ2-3; TRBD1 is a possible D gene (7 bases). Sample: PBMCs, taken after 12 months of ibrutinib treatment. CDR3 sequence reads: CASSLVGRGAPGINTDTQYF. CDR3 bases: TGTGCCAGCAGCTTGGTAGGCAGGGGGGCGCCTGGAATTAACACAGATACGCAGTATTTT.